This T cell receptor (beta chain) was obtained from a study of blood T cell repertoires in COVID-19. Study-wide background: Material from acute and convalescent COVID-19 was sourced from the United States, Italy and Spain. From T cells, B-cell-depleted T cells, or PBMCs came the material, which was cDNA or gDNA.

As processed by the authors: Amplification from reference gene primers served as the basis for estimated nucleated cell counts. The table came from immunoSEQ multiplex PCR; TCRdb's copy has only in-frame clones and leaves some out. For V, J and clone size, that table is used; D and trimming come from the DNA. The sample records under 250,000 clones, 83% being singletons. The length of the CDR3 is 13 residues. Trimming pared 2 bases from V and 3 bases from J, leaving 10 bases between. CDR1 is GTSNPN and CDR2 is SVGIG in the germline V gene (reference sequence). Specimen: peripheral blood. The sequence was collected from a man aged 50-60 years with active or convalescent COVID-19. The V call is TRBV30, the J call TRBJ1-1; a possible D gene is TRBD1 (5 bases). CDR3 DNA sequence: TGTGCCTGGAGTAGCAGGGAACACACTGAAGCTTTCTTT. Translated: CAWSSREHTEAFF.